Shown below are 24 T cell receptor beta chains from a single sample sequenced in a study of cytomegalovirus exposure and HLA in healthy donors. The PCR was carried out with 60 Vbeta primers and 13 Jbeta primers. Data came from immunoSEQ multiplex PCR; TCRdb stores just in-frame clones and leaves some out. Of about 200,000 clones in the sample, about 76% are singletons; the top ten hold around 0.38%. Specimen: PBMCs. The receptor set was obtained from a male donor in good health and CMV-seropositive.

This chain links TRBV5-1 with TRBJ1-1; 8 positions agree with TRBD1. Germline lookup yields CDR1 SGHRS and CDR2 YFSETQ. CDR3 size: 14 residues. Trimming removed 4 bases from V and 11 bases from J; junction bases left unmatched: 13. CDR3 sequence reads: CASSRRGQEGMAFF. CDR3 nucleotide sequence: TGCGCCAGCAGCCGGCGGGGACAGGAGGGTATGGCTTTCTTT.

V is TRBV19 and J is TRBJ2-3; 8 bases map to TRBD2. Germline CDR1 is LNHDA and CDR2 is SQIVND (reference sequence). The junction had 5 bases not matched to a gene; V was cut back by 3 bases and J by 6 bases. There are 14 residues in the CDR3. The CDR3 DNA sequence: TGTGCCAGTAGTATGGAAGCGGGAGACGATACGCAGTATTTT. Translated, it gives CASSMEAGDDTQYF.

CDR3 protein: CASSSQGLFYEQYF. The DNA of the CDR3 is TGCGCCAGCAGCTCGCAGGGTTTGTTCTACGAGCAGTACTTC. V usage is TRBV5-1 and J usage is TRBJ2-7, with TRBD1 as a possible D gene (5 bases). Trimming took 3 bases from V and 3 from J, leaving 13 bases between them. CDR1 and CDR2 from the germline V gene are SGHRS and YFSETQ. The CDR3 loop spans 14 amino acids.

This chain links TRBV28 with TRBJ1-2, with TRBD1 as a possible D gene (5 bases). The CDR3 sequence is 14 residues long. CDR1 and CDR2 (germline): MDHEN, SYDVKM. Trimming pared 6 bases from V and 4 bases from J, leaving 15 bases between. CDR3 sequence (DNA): TGTGCCAGCAGCGGAGGGACGGGGACCTATGGCTACACCTTC. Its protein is CASSGGTGTYGYTF.

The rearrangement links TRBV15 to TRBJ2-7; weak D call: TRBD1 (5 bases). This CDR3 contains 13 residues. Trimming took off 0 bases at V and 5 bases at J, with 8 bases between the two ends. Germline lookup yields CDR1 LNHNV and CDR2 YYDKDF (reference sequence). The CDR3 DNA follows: TGTGCCACCAGCAGAGACAGGGTTGACGAGCAGTACTTC. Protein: CATSRDRVDEQYF.

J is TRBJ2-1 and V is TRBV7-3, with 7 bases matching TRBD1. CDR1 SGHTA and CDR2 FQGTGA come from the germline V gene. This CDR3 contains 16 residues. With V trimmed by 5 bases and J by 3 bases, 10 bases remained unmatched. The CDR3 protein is CASSPREGAGYNEQFF. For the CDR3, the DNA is TGTGCCAGCAGCCCACGCGAGGGGGCGGGCTACAATGAGCAGTTCTTC.

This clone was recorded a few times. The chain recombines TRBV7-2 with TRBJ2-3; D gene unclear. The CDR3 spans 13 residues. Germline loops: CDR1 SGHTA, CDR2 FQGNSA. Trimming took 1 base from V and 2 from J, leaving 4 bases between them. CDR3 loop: CASSLVSTDTQYF. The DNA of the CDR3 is TGTGCCAGCAGCTTAGTATCCACAGATACGCAGTATTTT. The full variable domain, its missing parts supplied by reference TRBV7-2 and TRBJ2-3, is GAGVSQSPSNKVTEKGKDVELRCDPISGHTALYWYRQSLGQGLEFLIYFQGNSAPDKSGLPSDRFSAERTGGSVSTLTIQRTQQEDSAVYLCASSLVSTDTQYFGPGTRLTVL.

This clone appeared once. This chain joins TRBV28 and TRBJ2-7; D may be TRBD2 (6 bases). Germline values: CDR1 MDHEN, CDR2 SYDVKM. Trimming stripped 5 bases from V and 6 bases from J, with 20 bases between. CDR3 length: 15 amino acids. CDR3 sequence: CASSGPSESAGEQYF. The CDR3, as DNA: TGTGCCAGCAGTGGCCCTAGCGAATCCGCCGGCGAGCAGTACTTC. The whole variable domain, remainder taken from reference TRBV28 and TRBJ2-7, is DVKVTQSSRYLVKRTGEKVFLECVQDMDHENMFWYRQDPGLGLRLIYFSYDVKMKEKGDIPEGYSVSREKKERFSLILESASTNQTSMYLCASSGPSESAGEQYFGPGTRLTVT.

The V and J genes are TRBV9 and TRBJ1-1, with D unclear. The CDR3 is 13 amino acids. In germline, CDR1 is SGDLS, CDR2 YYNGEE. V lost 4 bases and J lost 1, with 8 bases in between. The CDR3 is CASSIRGNTEAFF. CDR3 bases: TGTGCCAGCAGCATCCGGGGGAACACTGAAGCTTTCTTT.

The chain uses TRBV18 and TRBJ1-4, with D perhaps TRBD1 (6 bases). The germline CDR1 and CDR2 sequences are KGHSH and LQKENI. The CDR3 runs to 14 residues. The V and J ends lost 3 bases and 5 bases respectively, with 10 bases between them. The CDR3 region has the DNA TGTGCCAGCTCACCCGGGACAAGCAATGAAAAACTGTTTTTT. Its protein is CASSPGTSNEKLFF.

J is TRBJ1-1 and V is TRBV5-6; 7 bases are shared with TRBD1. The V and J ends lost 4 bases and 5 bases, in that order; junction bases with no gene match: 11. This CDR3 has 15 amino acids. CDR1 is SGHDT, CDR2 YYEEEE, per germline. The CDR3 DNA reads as TGTGCCAGCAGCCCCCGGCTGACAGGGCAGACTGAAGCTTTCTTT. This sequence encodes CASSPRLTGQTEAFF. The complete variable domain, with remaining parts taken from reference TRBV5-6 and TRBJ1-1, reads DAGVTQSPTHLIKTRGQQVTLRCSPKSGHDTVSWYQQALGQGPQFIFQYYEEEERQRGNFPDRFSGHQFPNYSSELNVNALLLGDSALYLCASSPRLTGQTEAFFGQGTRLTVV.

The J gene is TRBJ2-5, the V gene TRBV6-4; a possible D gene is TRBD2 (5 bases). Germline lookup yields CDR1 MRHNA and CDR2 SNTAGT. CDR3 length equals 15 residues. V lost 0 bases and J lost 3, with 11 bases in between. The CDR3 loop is CASSDSDWRKETQYF. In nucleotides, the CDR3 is TGTGCCAGCAGTGACTCTGACTGGAGGAAAGAGACCCAGTACTTC.

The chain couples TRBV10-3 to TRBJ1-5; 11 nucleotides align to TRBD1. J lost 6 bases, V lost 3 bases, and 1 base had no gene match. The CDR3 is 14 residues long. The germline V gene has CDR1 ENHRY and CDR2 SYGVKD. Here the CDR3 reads CAISEGTGGQPQHF. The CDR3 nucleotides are TGTGCCATCAGTGAAGGGACAGGGGGTCAGCCCCAGCATTTT.

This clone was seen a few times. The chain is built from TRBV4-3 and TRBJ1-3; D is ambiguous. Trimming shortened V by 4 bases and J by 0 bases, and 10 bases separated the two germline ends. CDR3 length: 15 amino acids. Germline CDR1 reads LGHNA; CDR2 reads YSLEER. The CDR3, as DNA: TGCGCCAGCAGCCCGACAAGGAACTCTGGAAACACCATATATTTT. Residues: CASSPTRNSGNTIYF.

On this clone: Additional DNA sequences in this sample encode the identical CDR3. The CDR3 coding sequence is TGTGCCAGCAGCCAGCGGGGGGGCCGCACCGGGGAGCTGTTTTTT. It codes for CASSQRGGRTGELFF. The chain recombines TRBV7-2 with TRBJ2-2; 10 nucleotides line up with TRBD2. The germline CDR1 and CDR2 sequences are SGHTA and FQGNSA. V shed 5 bases, J shed 4 bases, and the junction held 4 bases outside the gene matches. CDR3 size: 15 residues.

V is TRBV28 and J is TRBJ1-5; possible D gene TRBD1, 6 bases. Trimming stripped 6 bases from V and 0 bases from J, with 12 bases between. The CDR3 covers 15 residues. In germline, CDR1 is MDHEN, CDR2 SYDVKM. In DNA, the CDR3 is TGTGCCAGCAGCCCGGGGGGGCCTAGCAATCAGCCCCAGCATTTT. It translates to CASSPGGPSNQPQHF.

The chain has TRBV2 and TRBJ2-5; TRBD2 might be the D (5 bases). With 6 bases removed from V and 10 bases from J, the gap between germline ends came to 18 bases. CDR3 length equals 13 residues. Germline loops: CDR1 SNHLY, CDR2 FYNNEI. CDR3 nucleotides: TGTGCCAGCAGCTCGGACTCCCTTTTGATCCAGTACTTC. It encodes CASSSDSLLIQYF.

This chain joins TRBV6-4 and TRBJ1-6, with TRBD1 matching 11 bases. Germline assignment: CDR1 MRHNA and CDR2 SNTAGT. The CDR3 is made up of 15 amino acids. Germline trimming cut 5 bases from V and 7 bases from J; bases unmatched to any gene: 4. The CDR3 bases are TGTGCCAGCAGTACCCGGACAGGGGGCAATTCACCCCTCCACTTT. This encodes CASSTRTGGNSPLHF.

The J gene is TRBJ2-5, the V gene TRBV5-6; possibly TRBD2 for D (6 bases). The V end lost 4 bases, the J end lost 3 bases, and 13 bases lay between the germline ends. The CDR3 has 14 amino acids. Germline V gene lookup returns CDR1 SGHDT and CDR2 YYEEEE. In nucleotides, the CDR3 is TGTGCCAGCAGCCCCCGCGGGGCGGAAGAGACCCAGTACTTC. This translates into CASSPRGAEETQYF.

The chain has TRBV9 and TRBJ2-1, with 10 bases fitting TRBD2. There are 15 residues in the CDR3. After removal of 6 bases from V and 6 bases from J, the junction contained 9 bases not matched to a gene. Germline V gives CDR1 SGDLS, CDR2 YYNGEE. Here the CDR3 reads CASNPQAGGFNEQFF. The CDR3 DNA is TGTGCCAGCAACCCCCAAGCGGGAGGGTTCAATGAGCAGTTCTTC.

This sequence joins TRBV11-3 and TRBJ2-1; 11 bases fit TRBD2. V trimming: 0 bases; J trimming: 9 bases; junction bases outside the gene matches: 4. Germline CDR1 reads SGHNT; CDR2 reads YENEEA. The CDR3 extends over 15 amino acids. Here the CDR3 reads CASSLELAGEGEQFF. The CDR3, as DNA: TGTGCCAGCAGCTTAGAACTAGCGGGAGAGGGTGAGCAGTTCTTC.

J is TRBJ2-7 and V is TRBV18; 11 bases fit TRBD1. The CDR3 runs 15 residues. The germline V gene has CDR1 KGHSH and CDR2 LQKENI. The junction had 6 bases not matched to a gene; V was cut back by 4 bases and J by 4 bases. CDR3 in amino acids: CASSQAGTGGYEQYF. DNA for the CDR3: TGTGCCAGCTCACAGGCCGGGACAGGGGGGTACGAGCAGTACTTC.

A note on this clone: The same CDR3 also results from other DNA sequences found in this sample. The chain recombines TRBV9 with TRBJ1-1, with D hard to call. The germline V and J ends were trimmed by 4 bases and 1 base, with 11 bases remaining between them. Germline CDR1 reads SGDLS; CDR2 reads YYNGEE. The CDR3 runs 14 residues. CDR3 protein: CASSSLPGNTEAFF. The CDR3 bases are TGTGCCAGCAGCTCCCTTCCCGGGAACACTGAAGCTTTCTTT.

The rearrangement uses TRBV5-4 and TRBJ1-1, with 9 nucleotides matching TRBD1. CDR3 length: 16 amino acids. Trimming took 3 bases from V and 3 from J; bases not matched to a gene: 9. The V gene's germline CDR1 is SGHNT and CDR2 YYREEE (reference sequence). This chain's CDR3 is CASSSGTGLGYTEAFF. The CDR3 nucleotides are TGTGCCAGCAGCTCCGGGACAGGGTTGGGGTACACTGAAGCTTTCTTT.